These 9 T cell receptor beta chains share one sample of origin, sequenced in a study of cytomegalovirus exposure and HLA in healthy donors. Use of 60 Vbeta and 13 Jbeta primers characterized the PCR. Sequenced by immunoSEQ multiplex PCR; TCRdb stores in-frame clones only, minus some. The sample consists of 150,000 to 250,000 clones, around 76% of them appearing once. Material for sequencing was PBMCs. These receptors were taken from a man younger than 45 in good health and CMV-seronegative.

The CDR3 sequence: CASSLGANIAGASRAGELFF. CDR3 DNA: TGTGCCAGCAGCCTAGGGGCCAATATAGCGGGAGCGAGTAGGGCCGGGGAGCTGTTTTTT. The V call is TRBV28, the J call TRBJ2-2; the match to TRBD2 covers 9 bases. The CDR3 runs to 20 residues. CDR1 is MDHEN, CDR2 SYDVKM, per germline. The trim removed 6 bases at V and 6 bases at J, leaving 23 bases unmatched.

The genes are TRBV28 and TRBJ2-1, with TRBD2 as a possible D gene (6 bases). Between the trimmed V and J ends, which lost 10 bases and 0 bases, there was a span of 19 bases. Germline loops: CDR1 MDHEN, CDR2 SYDVKM. CDR3 length: 16 amino acids. CDR3: CATCSGEVSSYNEQFF. In DNA form, the CDR3 reads TGTGCCACCTGCTCGGGGGAGGTAAGCTCCTACAATGAGCAGTTCTTC.

The V gene is TRBV27, the J gene TRBJ1-1; TRBD1 aligns across 9 bases. V lost 5 bases and J lost 4; bases outside the gene matches: 8. Germline assignment: CDR1 MNHEY and CDR2 SMNVEV (reference sequence). This CDR3 is 15 amino acids long. CDR3 sequence: CASSPWTGAVTEAFF. For the CDR3, the DNA is TGTGCCAGCAGTCCATGGACAGGGGCGGTCACTGAAGCTTTCTTT.

In DNA form, the CDR3 reads TGTGCCAGCAGCGCCGCAGGGGGGTCCGCCGGGGAGCTGTTTTTT. Encoded protein: CASSAAGGSAGELFF. The chain has TRBV6-1 and TRBJ2-2, with D perhaps TRBD1 (7 bases). Germline CDR1 and CDR2: MNHNS and SASEGT. Trimming pared 6 bases from V and 6 bases from J, leaving 17 bases between. The CDR3 runs to 15 residues.

The rearrangement uses TRBV10-1 and TRBJ2-1, with 8 bases matching TRBD2. In germline, CDR1 is WNHNN, CDR2 SYGVQD (reference sequence). The CDR3 spans 14 residues. V lost 4 bases and J lost 6; bases outside the gene matches: 5. The CDR3 loop is CASSGPGLVNEQFF. In DNA, the CDR3 is TGCGCCAGCAGTGGGCCGGGACTAGTCAATGAGCAGTTCTTC.

CDR3: CSVEEATVGVDYEQYF. CDR3 bases: TGCAGCGTTGAAGAAGCGACGGTAGGAGTAGACTACGAGCAGTACTTC. The V and J genes are TRBV29-1 and TRBJ2-7; D not resolved. Trimming removed 0 bases at V and 3 bases at J, with 18 bases between. Germline CDR1 is SQVTM and CDR2 is ANQGSEA. This CDR3 is 16 amino acids long.

The chain links TRBV7-9 to TRBJ2-5; D is ambiguous. The CDR3 totals 13 residues. Per the germline V gene, CDR1 is SEHNR and CDR2 is FQNEAQ (reference sequence). V lost 3 bases, J lost 3 bases, and 8 bases lay in between. The CDR3 nucleotides read TGTGCCAGCAGCTTTGTTCAGAAAGAGACCCAGTACTTC. Its protein product is CASSFVQKETQYF.

With respect to this clone: Other DNA sequences in the same sample also yield this CDR3. The J gene is TRBJ1-1, the V gene TRBV6-5; D gene ambiguous. Germline V gene lookup returns CDR1 MNHEY and CDR2 SVGAGI. V lost 2 bases and J 1 base, leaving 5 bases between the germline ends. The CDR3 extends over 13 amino acids. The DNA for the CDR3 is TGTGCCAGCAGTTACACCGGGAACACTGAAGCTTTCTTT. The encoded protein is CASSYTGNTEAFF.

The table lists this clone with a count of one. This chain connects TRBV28 to TRBJ2-7, with 10 positions matching TRBD1. This CDR3 spans 14 amino acids. The junction had 6 bases not matched to a gene; V was cut back by 5 bases and J by 5 bases. Looked up from germline, CDR1 is MDHEN and CDR2 is SYDVKM. CDR3 loop: CASSGDRGRDEQYF. CDR3 bases: TGTGCCAGCAGTGGGGACAGGGGAAGGGACGAGCAGTACTTC.